These T cell receptor beta chains were read from a single sample in a study of CD8 T cells in Susac syndrome. TCRdb independently ran MiXCR on the immunoSEQ multiplex PCR reads; one entry per CDR3 protein. The data contain some 150,000 distinct CDR3 sequences, roughly 94% of them singletons. Sequencing used CD4+ T cells from PBMCs. These receptor sequences come from a human donor with Susac syndrome. The CDR3 runs from the conserved cysteine through the conserved F or W. Each record gives: V gene, J gene, clone size, D gene, CDR3 protein, CDR3 DNA. The D gene is left open where the match is weak. Clone size, where shown, is once, few, many, or a class for clones that have expanded.

V gene: TRBV30
J gene: TRBJ2-6
clone size: NA
D gene: NA
CDR3 protein: CAWRGANVLTF
CDR3 DNA: TGTGCCTGGCGTGGGGCCAACGTCCTGACTTTC

V gene: TRBV29-1
J gene: TRBJ1-3
clone size: NA
D gene: NA
CDR3 protein: CSVDGGTGNTIYF
CDR3 DNA: TGCAGCGTTGATGGGGGGACTGGAAACACCATATATTTT

V gene: TRBV20-1
J gene: TRBJ1-2
clone size: NA
D gene: NA
CDR3 protein: CSAARSEPTYGYTF
CDR3 DNA: TGCAGTGCTGCTCGATCCGAGCCCACCTATGGCTACACCTTC

V gene: TRBV3-1
J gene: TRBJ1-6
clone size: NA
D gene: NA
CDR3 protein: CASSQEWSTPLHF
CDR3 DNA: TGTGCCAGCAGCCAAGAGTGGTCGACACCCCTCCACTTT

V gene: TRBV6-1
J gene: TRBJ1-5
clone size: NA
D gene: NA
CDR3 protein: CASSENGAGGNQPQHF
CDR3 DNA: TGTGCCAGCAGTGAAAACGGGGCCGGAGGCAATCAGCCCCAGCATTTT

V gene: TRBV12-3/TRBV12-4
J gene: TRBJ2-7
clone size: NA
D gene: NA
CDR3 protein: CASSFVGRDEQYF
CDR3 DNA: TGTGCCAGCAGTTTCGTGGGCCGGGACGAGCAGTACTTC

V gene: TRBV15
J gene: TRBJ2-5
clone size: NA
D gene: TRBD2
CDR3 protein: CATSRVIAGGQETQYF
CDR3 DNA: TGTGCCACCAGCAGAGTCATAGCGGGGGGACAAGAGACCCAGTACTTC

V gene: TRBV9
J gene: TRBJ1-2
clone size: NA
D gene: NA
CDR3 protein: CASSVQPQNYGYTF
CDR3 DNA: TGTGCCAGCAGCGTCCAACCTCAGAACTATGGCTACACCTTC

V gene: TRBV12-3/TRBV12-4
J gene: TRBJ1-5
clone size: few
D gene: TRBD1
CDR3 protein: CASSWDRNQPQHF
CDR3 DNA: TGTGCCAGCAGTTGGGACAGGAATCAGCCCCAGCATTTT

V gene: TRBV23-1
J gene: TRBJ2-6
clone size: NA
D gene: NA
CDR3 protein: CASPTGTLSGANVLTF
CDR3 DNA: TGCGCCAGCCCAACCGGGACGCTATCTGGGGCCAACGTCCTGACTTTC

V gene: TRBV2
J gene: TRBJ2-3
clone size: NA
D gene: NA
CDR3 protein: CASSRGISTDTQYF
CDR3 DNA: TGTGCCAGCAGCCGCGGGATTAGCACAGATACGCAGTATTTT

V gene: TRBV9
J gene: TRBJ2-1
clone size: NA
D gene: NA
CDR3 protein: CASSAGRSYNEQFF
CDR3 DNA: TGTGCCAGCAGCGCCGGACGGTCCTACAATGAGCAGTTCTTC